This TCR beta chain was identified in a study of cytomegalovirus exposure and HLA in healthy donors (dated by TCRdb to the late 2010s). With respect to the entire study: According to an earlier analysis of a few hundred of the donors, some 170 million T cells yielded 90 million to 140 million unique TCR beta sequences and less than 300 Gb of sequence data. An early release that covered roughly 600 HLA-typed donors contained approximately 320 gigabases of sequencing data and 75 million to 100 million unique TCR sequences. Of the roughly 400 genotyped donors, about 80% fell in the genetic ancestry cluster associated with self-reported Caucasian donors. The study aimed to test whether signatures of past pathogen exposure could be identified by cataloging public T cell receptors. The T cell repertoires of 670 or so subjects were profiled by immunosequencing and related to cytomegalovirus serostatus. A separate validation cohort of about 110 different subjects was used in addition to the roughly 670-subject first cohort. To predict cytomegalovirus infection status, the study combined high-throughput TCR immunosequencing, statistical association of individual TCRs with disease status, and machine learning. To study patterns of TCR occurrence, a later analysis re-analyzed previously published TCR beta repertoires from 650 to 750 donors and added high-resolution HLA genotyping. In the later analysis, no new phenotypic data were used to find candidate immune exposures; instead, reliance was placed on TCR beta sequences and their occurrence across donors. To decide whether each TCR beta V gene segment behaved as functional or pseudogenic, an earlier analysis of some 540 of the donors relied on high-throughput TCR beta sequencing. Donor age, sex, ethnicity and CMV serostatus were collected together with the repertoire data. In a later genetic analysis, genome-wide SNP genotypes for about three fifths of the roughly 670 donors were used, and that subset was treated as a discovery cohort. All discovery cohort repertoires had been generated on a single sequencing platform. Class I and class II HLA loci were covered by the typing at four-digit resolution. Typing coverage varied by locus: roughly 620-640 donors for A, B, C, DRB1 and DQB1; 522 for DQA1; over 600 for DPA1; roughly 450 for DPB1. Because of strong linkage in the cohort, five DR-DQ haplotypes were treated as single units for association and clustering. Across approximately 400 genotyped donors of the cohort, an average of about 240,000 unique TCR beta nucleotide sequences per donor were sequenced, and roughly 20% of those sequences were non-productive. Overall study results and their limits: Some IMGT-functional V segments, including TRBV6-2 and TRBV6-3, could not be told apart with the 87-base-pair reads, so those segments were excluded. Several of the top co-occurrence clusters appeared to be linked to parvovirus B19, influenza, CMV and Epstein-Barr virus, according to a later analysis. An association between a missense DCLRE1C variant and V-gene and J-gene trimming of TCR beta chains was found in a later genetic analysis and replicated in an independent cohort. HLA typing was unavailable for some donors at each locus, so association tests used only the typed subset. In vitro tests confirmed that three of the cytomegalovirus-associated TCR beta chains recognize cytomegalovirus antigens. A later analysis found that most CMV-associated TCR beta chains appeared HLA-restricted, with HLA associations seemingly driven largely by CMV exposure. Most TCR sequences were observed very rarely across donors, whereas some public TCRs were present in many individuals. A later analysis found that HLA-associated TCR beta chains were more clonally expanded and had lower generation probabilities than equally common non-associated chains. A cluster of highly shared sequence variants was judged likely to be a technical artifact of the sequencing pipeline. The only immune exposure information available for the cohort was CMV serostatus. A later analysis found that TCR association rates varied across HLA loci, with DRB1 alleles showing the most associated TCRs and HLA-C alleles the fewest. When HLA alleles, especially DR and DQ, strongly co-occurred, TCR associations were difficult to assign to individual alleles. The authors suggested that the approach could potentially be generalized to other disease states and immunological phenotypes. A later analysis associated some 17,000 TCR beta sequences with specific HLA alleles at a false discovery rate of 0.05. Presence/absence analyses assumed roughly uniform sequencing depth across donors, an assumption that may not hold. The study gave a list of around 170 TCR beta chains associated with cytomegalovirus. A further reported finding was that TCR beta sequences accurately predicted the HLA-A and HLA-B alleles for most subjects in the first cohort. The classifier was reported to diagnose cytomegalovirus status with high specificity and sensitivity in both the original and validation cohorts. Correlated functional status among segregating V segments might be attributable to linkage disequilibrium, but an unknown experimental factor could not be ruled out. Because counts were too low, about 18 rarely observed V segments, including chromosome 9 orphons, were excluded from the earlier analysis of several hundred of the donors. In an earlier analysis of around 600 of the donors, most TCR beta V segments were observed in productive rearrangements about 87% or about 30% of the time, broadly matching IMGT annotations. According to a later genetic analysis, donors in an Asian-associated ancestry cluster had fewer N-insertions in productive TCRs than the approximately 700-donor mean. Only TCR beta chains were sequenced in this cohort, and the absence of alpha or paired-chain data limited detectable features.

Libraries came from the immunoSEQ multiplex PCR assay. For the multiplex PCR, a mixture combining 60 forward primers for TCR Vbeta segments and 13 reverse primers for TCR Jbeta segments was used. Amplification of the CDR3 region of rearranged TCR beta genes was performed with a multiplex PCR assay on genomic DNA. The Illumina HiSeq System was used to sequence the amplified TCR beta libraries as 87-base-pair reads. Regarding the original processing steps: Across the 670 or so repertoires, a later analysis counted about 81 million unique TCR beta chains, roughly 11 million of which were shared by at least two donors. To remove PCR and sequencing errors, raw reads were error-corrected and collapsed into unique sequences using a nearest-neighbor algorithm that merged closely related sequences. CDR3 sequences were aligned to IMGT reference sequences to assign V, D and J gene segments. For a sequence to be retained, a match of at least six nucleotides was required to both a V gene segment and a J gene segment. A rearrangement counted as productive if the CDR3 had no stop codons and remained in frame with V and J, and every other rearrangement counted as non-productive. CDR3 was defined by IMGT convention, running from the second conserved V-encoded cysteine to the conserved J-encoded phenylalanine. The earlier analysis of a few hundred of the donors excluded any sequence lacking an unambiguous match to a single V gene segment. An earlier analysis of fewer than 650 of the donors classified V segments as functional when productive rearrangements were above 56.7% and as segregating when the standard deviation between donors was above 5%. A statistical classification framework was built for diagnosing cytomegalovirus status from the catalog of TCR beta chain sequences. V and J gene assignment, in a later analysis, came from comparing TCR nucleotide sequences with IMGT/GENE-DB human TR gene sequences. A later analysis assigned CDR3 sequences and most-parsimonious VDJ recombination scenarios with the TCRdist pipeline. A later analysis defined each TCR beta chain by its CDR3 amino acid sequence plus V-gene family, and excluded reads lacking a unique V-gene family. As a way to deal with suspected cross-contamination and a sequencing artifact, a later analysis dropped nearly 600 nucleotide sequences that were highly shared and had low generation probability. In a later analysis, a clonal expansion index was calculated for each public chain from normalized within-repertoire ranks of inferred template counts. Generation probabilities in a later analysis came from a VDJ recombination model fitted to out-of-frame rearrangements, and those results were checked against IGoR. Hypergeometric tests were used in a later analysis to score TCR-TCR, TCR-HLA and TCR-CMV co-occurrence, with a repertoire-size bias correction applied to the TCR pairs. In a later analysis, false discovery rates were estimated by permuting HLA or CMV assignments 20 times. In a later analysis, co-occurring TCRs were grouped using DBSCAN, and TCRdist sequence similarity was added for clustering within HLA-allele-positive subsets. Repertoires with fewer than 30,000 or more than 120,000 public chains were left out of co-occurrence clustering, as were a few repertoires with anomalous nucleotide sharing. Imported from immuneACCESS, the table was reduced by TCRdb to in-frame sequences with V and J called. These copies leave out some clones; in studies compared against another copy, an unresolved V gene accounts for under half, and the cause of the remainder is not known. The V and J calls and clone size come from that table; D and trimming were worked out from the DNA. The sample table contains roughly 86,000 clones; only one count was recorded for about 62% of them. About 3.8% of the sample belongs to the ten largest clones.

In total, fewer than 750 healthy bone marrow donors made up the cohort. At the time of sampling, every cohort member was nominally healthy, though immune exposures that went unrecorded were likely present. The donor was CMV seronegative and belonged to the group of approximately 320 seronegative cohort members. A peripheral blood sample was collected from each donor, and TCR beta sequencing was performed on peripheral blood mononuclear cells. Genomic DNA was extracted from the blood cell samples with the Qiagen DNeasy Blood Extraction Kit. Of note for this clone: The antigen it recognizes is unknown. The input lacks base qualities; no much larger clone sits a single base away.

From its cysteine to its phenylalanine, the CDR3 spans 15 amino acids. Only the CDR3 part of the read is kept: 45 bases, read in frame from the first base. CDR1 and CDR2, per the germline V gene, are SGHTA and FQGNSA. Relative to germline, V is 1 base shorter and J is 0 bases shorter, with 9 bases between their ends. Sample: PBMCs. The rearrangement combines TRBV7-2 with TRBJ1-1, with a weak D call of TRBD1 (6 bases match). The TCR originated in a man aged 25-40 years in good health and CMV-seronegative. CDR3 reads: CASSLEGDMNTEAFF. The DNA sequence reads TGTGCCAGCAGCTTAGAGGGGGACATGAACACTGAAGCTTTCTTT.